A selection of T cell receptor beta chains follows, all from one sample in a study of T cells in localized non-small cell lung cancer. Using immunoSEQ multiplex PCR, the repertoire was profiled, and TCRdb retains in-frame clones only, with some absent. Among approximately 52,000 clones listed, 77% were seen once. Sequenced material: peripheral blood, taken before any cancer treatment. These receptors originate from a man between 40 and 75 years old with stage I squamous cell lung carcinoma. Each CDR3 is given with its conserved first and last residue. Each record gives: D gene, clone size, V gene, CDR3 length, J gene, CDR3 protein, CDR3 DNA. D genes are given only for firm matches. Some rows mark clone size as missing; the rest say once, few, many or name a class of expanded clone.

>-|-|TRBV9|16|TRBJ2-5
CASSVEGRAKGETQYF
TGTGCCAGCAGCGTAGAAGGCAGGGCGAAGGGAGAGACCCAGTACTTC
>-|few|TRBV6-6|15|TRBJ1-5
CASSYRVVGNQPQHF
TGTGCCAGCAGTTATAGGGTTGTCGGCAATCAGCCCCAGCATTTT
>-|-|TRBV19|12|TRBJ2-3
CASSPEGDTQYF
TGTGCCAGTAGTCCCGAGGGAGATACGCAGTATTTT
>-|-|TRBV19|9|TRBJ1-5
CASSPPQHF
TGTGCCAGTTCTCCGCCCCAGCATTTT
>TRBD1|few|TRBV19|13|TRBJ1-5
CASSRQGHQPQHF
TGTGCCAGTAGTCGACAGGGTCATCAGCCCCAGCATTTT
>-|-|TRBV5-1|16|TRBJ2-6
CASSLVGGPGANVLTF
TGCGCCAGCAGCTTGGTCGGGGGCCCTGGGGCCAACGTCCTGACTTTC
>TRBD1|-|TRBV5-1|14|TRBJ1-4
CASSMGQGSEKLFF
TGCGCCAGCAGCATGGGACAGGGGAGTGAAAAACTGTTTTTT
>TRBD1|once|TRBV7-3|16|TRBJ2-2
CASSLSGTGLTGELFF
TGTGCCAGCAGCTTATCTGGGACAGGGTTGACCGGGGAGCTGTTTTTT
>TRBD1|-|TRBV6-1|14|TRBJ2-1
CASKGGQDYNEQFF
TGTGCCAGCAAAGGGGGACAGGACTACAATGAGCAGTTCTTC
>TRBD1|-|TRBV9|14|TRBJ1-3
CASSGTGTGYTIYF
TGTGCCAGCAGCGGGACAGGGACCGGTTACACCATATATTTT
>TRBD1|-|TRBV5-1|15|TRBJ2-7
CASSLGTGNAYEQYF
TGCGCCAGCAGCTTAGGGACAGGGAATGCCTACGAGCAGTACTTC
>-|-|TRBV6-5|13|TRBJ2-6
CATGNSGANVLTF
TGTGCCACCGGGAACTCTGGGGCCAACGTCCTGACTTTC
>-|-|TRBV6-4|13|TRBJ1-1
CASSLAVNTEAFF
TGTGCCAGTTCCCTGGCGGTGAACACTGAAGCTTTCTTT
>-|-|TRBV6-6|13|TRBJ2-1
CASSDAKGVEQFF
TGTGCCAGCAGTGACGCGAAGGGAGTGGAGCAGTTCTTC
>TRBD1|-|TRBV27|15|TRBJ2-3
CASSFGTGPSDTQYF
TGTGCCAGCAGTTTTGGGACAGGGCCGTCAGATACGCAGTATTTT
>-|-|TRBV5-6|14|TRBJ2-1
CASSLTASYNEQFF
TGTGCCAGCAGCTTGACGGCCTCCTACAATGAGCAGTTCTTC
>-|few|TRBV6-1|12|TRBJ1-1
CASLRGWSEAFF
TGTGCCAGCCTCAGGGGTTGGTCTGAAGCTTTCTTT
>-|-|TRBV6-1|14|TRBJ1-4
CASRKGQGGEKLFF
TGTGCCAGCAGAAAGGGGCAGGGAGGTGAAAAACTGTTTTTT
>-|-|TRBV10-3|13|TRBJ1-1
CATFRGEDTEAFF
TGTGCCACCTTTCGGGGGGAGGACACTGAAGCTTTCTTT
>-|-|TRBV19|12|TRBJ1-2
CASIGRRYGYTF
TGTGCCAGTATCGGCAGACGCTATGGCTACACCTTC
>-|-|TRBV19|15|TRBJ2-7
CASSTQAQSSYEQYF
TGTGCCAGTAGTACCCAAGCCCAGAGCTCCTACGAGCAGTACTTC
>TRBD2|-|TRBV4-3|16|TRBJ2-3
CASSQDRAGNTDTQYF
TGCGCCAGCAGCCAAGATAGAGCGGGGAACACAGATACGCAGTATTTT
>-|-|TRBV27|14|TRBJ2-2
CASREFRDTGELFF
TGTGCCAGCAGGGAATTCCGGGACACCGGGGAGCTGTTTTTT